This T cell receptor (beta chain) is from a study of human T cells and chemical hapten exposure. Authors' processing steps: Sequenced samples showed a median of approximately 96,000 TCRs each, with counts running from roughly 23,000 to 700,000. MiXCR, run by TCRdb on the RACE reads, gives a single entry per CDR3 protein. It is TCRdb's table, rather than the study itself, that gives the V and J calls and clone size. The sample yields about 350,000 distinct CDR3 sequences, 5% to 6.5% seen once. The CDR3 consists of 14 residues. Germline V CDR1 and CDR2: MNHEY, SVGEGT. Trimming shortened V by 6 bases and J by 7 bases, and 18 bases separated the two germline ends. Study results and limitations: The formation of large CDR3 similarity clusters by expanded TCRs significantly exceeded that of controls. No shift was seen in TCRs above 1 in 1000 frequency with DPC sensitization.

This sample's time point: pre-sensitization, week 0. The treatment was: therapeutic diphenylcyclopropenone sensitization with weekly scalp DPC. This clonotype was detected only a few times. Its specificity is not known. This chain joins TRBV6-2 or TRBV6-3 and TRBJ1-1; no firm D call. Sample: whole blood, taken in connection with sensitization to the hapten diphenylcyclopropenone (DPC). The TCR comes from a woman aged 18-29 years with alopecia areata. Some clones in this sample may be carry-over from other donors' samples. In DNA, the CDR3 is TGTGCCAGCAGCCCAGTCTCAGAGCCTTATGAAGCTTTCTTT. It codes for CASSPVSEPYEAFF.